This T cell receptor beta chain was recorded in a study of blood T cell repertoires in COVID-19. Study-wide background: There were acute and convalescent COVID-19 samples, and they came from the United States, Italy and Spain. T cells, B-cell-depleted T cells, or PBMCs provided the cDNA or gDNA that served as material.

Per the original data handling: Nucleated cell counts were estimated from reference gene primer amplification. This table comes from immunoSEQ multiplex PCR, and its TCRdb copy is limited to in-frame clones, with some not included. Clonal size and the V and J genes are those of that table, whereas D and trimming came from the DNA. Found here are under 300,000 clones, 70% to 90% of them singletons; the top ten hold 3.6%. CDR1 and CDR2 from the germline V gene are SGHRS and YFSETQ. Trimming cost V 3 bases and J 0 bases, with 6 bases left between them. This CDR3 comprises 14 residues. This clone has a handful of counts.

The sample was peripheral blood. The TCR originated in a man between 18 and 35 years old with active or convalescent COVID-19. The rearrangement joins TRBV5-1 to TRBJ1-4; no reliable D call. The DNA for the CDR3 is TGCGCCAGCAGCTACAGACCAACTAATGAAAAACTGTTTTTT. Protein sequence: CASSYRPTNEKLFF.